Below are 24 T cell receptor beta chains sequenced from a single sample in a study of blood T cells in healthy people across ages. The authors ran a second PCR of 7 to 11 cycles using a sample-barcoded 5' primer and a J-beta primer mix. TCRdb analysed the 5' RACE reads with MiXCR anew, one entry per CDR3 protein. Here the sample spans more than 1 million distinct CDR3 sequences, less than 50% being singletons. The sequencing sample was made of blood. These receptors were obtained from a woman aged 55-70 years in good health.

This clonotype was seen only a few times. The CDR3 region has the DNA TGTGCCAGCAGTTACTCGGGGGTGGGAAATGAGCAGTTCTTC. Protein sequence: CASSYSGVGNEQFF. The chain carries TRBV6-2 or TRBV6-3 and TRBJ2-1; either TRBD1 or TRBD2 may supply D (5 bases each). This CDR3 contains 14 residues. The germline V gene has CDR1 MNHEY and CDR2 SVGEGT. The germline V and J ends were trimmed by 0 bases and 7 bases, with 10 bases remaining between them.

A remark on this clonotype: A much larger clone is a single base away; this may be a read error. This rearrangement joins TRBV20-1 to TRBJ2-7, with D possibly matching TRBD2 (5 bases). This CDR3 has 14 amino acids. Germline V gene data show CDR1 as DFQATT and CDR2 as SNEGSKA (reference sequence). Trimming took off 1 base at V and 6 bases at J, with 16 bases between the two ends. In DNA form, the CDR3 reads TGCAGTGCTAGAGCACTAGTTTTGTCTCGCGAGCAGTACTTC. Translated: CSARALVLSREQYF.

This chain uses TRBV20-1 with TRBJ1-1; 7 bases agree with TRBD1. V lost 0 bases, J lost 0 bases, and 7 bases stayed unmatched. The length of the CDR3 is 16 residues. Germline CDR1 DFQATT, CDR2 SNEGSKA (reference sequence). CDR3 region: CSARDRMTGLNTEAFF. CDR3 nucleotides: TGCAGTGCTAGAGATAGGATGACAGGGTTGAACACTGAAGCTTTCTTT.

The chain uses TRBV6-1 and TRBJ2-3, with D possibly matching TRBD2 (5 bases). The germline V gene has CDR1 MNHNS and CDR2 SASEGT. The germline V and J ends were trimmed by 4 bases and 2 bases, with 13 bases remaining between them. The CDR3 has 15 amino acids. Written as DNA, the CDR3 is TGTGCCAGCAGTGCTAGCCGGGCCCCCACAGATACGCAGTATTTT. Amino acid sequence: CASSASRAPTDTQYF.

This rearrangement joins TRBV27 to TRBJ2-3, with TRBD1 matching 11 bases. This CDR3 has 18 amino acids. J was trimmed by 6 bases and V by 5 bases; bases with no gene match: 16. In germline, CDR1 is MNHEY, CDR2 SMNVEV (reference sequence). The CDR3 here is CASSPWDRGGNDPDTQYF. The CDR3 DNA follows: TGTGCCAGCAGTCCCTGGGACAGGGGGGGCAATGATCCGGATACGCAGTATTTT.

This clonotype has just a few counts. The rearrangement uses TRBV2 and TRBJ2-5; 12 positions match TRBD2. The CDR3 length is 19 residues. Germline loops: CDR1 SNHLY, CDR2 FYNNEI. J lost 11 bases, V lost 0 bases, and 19 bases had no gene match. CDR3 loop: CASSEAGLAGKSLVNEQYF. As DNA, the CDR3 is TGTGCCAGCAGTGAAGCTGGACTAGCGGGAAAATCCTTAGTGAATGAGCAGTACTTC.

The genes are TRBV27 and TRBJ2-1; the match to TRBD1 covers 7 bases. The CDR3 loop spans 13 amino acids. Germline values: CDR1 MNHEY, CDR2 SMNVEV (reference sequence). J gave up 10 bases and V 4 bases, and 7 bases lay outside the gene matches. CDR3 residues: CASSCDRAAEQFF. CDR3 nucleotide sequence: TGTGCCAGCAGTTGCGACAGGGCGGCCGAGCAGTTCTTC.

The J gene is TRBJ2-1, the V gene TRBV20-1; 7 bases fit TRBD2. CDR3 length equals 17 residues. Per the germline V gene, CDR1 is DFQATT and CDR2 is SNEGSKA (reference sequence). V gave up 1 base and J gave up 6 bases; unmatched junction bases: 15. CDR3 coding DNA: TGCAGTGCTAGAGTTATCGGGAACCTAGCGGTTCCCAATGAGCAGTTCTTC. As protein: CSARVIGNLAVPNEQFF.

The chain recombines TRBV11-2 with TRBJ2-7; tentative D call: TRBD1 (6 bases). The V and J ends lost 1 base and 4 bases respectively, with 17 bases between them. This CDR3 spans 16 amino acids. Germline V gives CDR1 SGHAT, CDR2 FQNNGV. CDR3 in DNA: TGTGCCAGCAGCTTAGGTTGGGGGCAATTCTCGTACGAGCAGTACTTC. It encodes CASSLGWGQFSYEQYF.

This clonotype was seen only a few times. The gene calls are TRBV9 and TRBJ2-3, with a weak D call TRBD2 (5 bases). The V gene lost 4 bases and the J gene lost 7 bases, with 13 bases spanning the gap. CDR3 length equals 13 residues. CDR1 and CDR2 (germline): SGDLS, YYNGEE. CDR3 DNA sequence: TGTGCCAGCAGCTCGGGATCCATCCATACGCAGTATTTT. Protein sequence: CASSSGSIHTQYF.

The chain is built from TRBV5-1 and TRBJ2-2; D call uncertain. CDR3 length: 15 amino acids. Trimming pared 1 base from V and 3 bases from J, leaving 10 bases between. CDR1 SGHRS and CDR2 YFSETQ come from the germline V gene. This CDR3 is CASSLSGPDTGELFF. As DNA, the CDR3 is TGCGCCAGCAGCTTGTCGGGCCCCGACACCGGGGAGCTGTTTTTT.

This clonotype appeared a few times. The chain uses TRBV29-1 and TRBJ2-5; TRBD1 might be the D (6 bases). Germline-derived CDR1 and CDR2 are SQVTM and ANQGSEA. The CDR3 spans 12 residues. Trimming took 4 bases from V and 3 from J, leaving 9 bases between them. CDR3 DNA sequence: TGCAGCGTTGGGCAGGGGAAAGAGACCCAGTACTTC. Translating gives CSVGQGKETQYF.

The chain joins TRBV6-2 or TRBV6-3 to TRBJ2-4; TRBD1 matches at 8 bases. The J call may be mistaken, given a closer DNA end match to TRBJ2-7. The germline gives CDR1 MNHEY, CDR2 SVGEGT. The CDR3 has 13 amino acids. Here the CDR3 reads CASYRGCFDEQYF. As DNA, the CDR3 is TGTGCCAGCTACAGGGGGTGCTTTGACGAGCAGTACTTC.

This clonotype has just one count. Since a much larger clone is just one base distant, this may be a read error. The chain has TRBV29-1 and TRBJ2-3, with D tentatively TRBD2 (5 bases). V was pared by 3 bases and J by 5 bases, with 12 bases between. The CDR3 spans 13 residues. CDR1 and CDR2 (germline): SQVTM, ANQGSEA. The CDR3 DNA sequence: TGCAGCGTTGATCGGGGAATGAGAGATACGCAGTATTTT. Protein sequence: CSVDRGMRDTQYF.

The chain employs TRBV28 and TRBJ2-1; 7 positions agree with TRBD1. This CDR3 spans 16 amino acids. Germline assignment: CDR1 MDHEN and CDR2 SYDVKM. V lost 4 bases to trimming and J lost 0 bases; unmatched junction nucleotides: 6. CDR3 DNA sequence: TGTGCCAGCAGTTCCACCCCAGGGGGCTCCTACAATGAGCAGTTCTTC. Protein: CASSSTPGGSYNEQFF.

At least ten counts were recorded for this clonotype. V gene TRBV2 combines with J gene TRBJ2-7, with 9 nucleotides matching TRBD2. The assigned J gene may be wrong: the sequence end matches TRBJ2-5 better. The CDR3 loop spans 15 amino acids. The germline gives CDR1 SNHLY, CDR2 FYNNEI. The CDR3 reads CASSEPSGILETQYF. The CDR3 DNA reads TGTGCCAGCAGTGAGCCTAGCGGGATTCTGGAGACCCAGTACTTC.

The V and J genes are TRBV20-1 and TRBJ1-1; 9 bases line up with TRBD1. The CDR3 is made up of 18 amino acids. CDR1 is DFQATT, CDR2 SNEGSKA, per germline (reference sequence). The J segment lost 3 bases and the V segment lost 2 bases, leaving 16 bases of the junction unmatched. As DNA, the CDR3 is TGCAGTGCTAGACCTCGGGGAGTTTGGGGACAGGGAGACACTGAAGCTTTCTTT. Translating it yields CSARPRGVWGQGDTEAFF.

This clonotype has only a few counts. The CDR3: CASAIGGLAGGIDEQFF. The CDR3 DNA reads as TGTGCCAGCGCCATTGGAGGATTAGCGGGAGGCATCGATGAGCAGTTCTTC. The chain uses TRBV3-1 and TRBJ2-1; 10 positions agree with TRBD2. The CDR3 is 17 amino acids. Germline V CDR1 and CDR2: LGHDT, YNNKEL (reference sequence). V shed 8 bases and J 8 bases; nucleotides not matched to a gene: 18.

The table lists this clonotype with a few counts. The gene calls are TRBV6-5 and TRBJ2-1, with D maybe TRBD1 (5 bases). The CDR3 totals 14 residues. Looked up from germline, CDR1 is MNHEY and CDR2 is SVGAGI. Between the trimmed V and J ends, which lost 6 bases and 8 bases, there was a span of 17 bases. The CDR3 region has the DNA TGTGCCAGCAGCCACGGATGGGGCTCGGATGAGCAGTTCTTC. Translating it yields CASSHGWGSDEQFF.

This clonotype has a handful of counts. J is TRBJ2-3 and V is TRBV6-2 or TRBV6-3; 8 bases map to TRBD2. The length of the CDR3 is 14 residues. CDR1 and CDR2 (germline): MNHEY, SVGEGT. V lost 9 bases to trimming and J lost 3 bases; unmatched junction nucleotides: 8. The CDR3 reads CASTSGSSTDTQYF. DNA of the CDR3: TGTGCCAGTACAAGCGGGAGTTCTACAGATACGCAGTATTTT.

This clonotype is a singleton in its sample. The chain uses TRBV20-1 and TRBJ1-1; D not certain. V lost 6 bases, J lost 6 bases, and 11 bases lay in between. Germline V gene lookup returns CDR1 DFQATT and CDR2 SNEGSKA (reference sequence). The CDR3 spans 11 residues. The chain's CDR3 is CSAPDFAEAFF. CDR3 coding DNA: TGCAGTGCCCCAGACTTCGCTGAAGCTTTCTTT.

The chain joins TRBV20-1 to TRBJ2-5; 7 bases line up with TRBD2. The CDR3 sequence is 14 residues long. V lost 4 bases, J lost 5 bases, and 10 bases stayed unmatched. Germline V CDR1 and CDR2: DFQATT, SNEGSKA (reference sequence). CDR3 DNA sequence: TGCAGTGCTACCAATGGCGGGAGTATGGAGACCCAGTACTTC. It is translated as CSATNGGSMETQYF.

The chain carries TRBV20-1 and TRBJ2-7; TRBD2 aligns across 7 bases. With V trimmed by 0 bases and J by 3 bases, 17 bases remained unmatched. This CDR3 is 18 amino acids long. Germline V gene lookup returns CDR1 DFQATT and CDR2 SNEGSKA (reference sequence). CDR3 amino acids: CSARDRRERAGKDYEQYF. CDR3 DNA: TGCAGTGCTAGAGATCGGCGGGAGCGGGCGGGTAAGGACTACGAGCAGTACTTC.

The J gene is TRBJ2-6, the V gene TRBV5-5; D tentatively fits TRBD1 or TRBD2 (6 bases each). CDR1 SGHKS and CDR2 YYEKEE come from the germline V gene (reference sequence). With 4 bases removed from V and 4 bases from J, the gap between germline ends came to 15 bases. The CDR3 runs to 16 residues. CDR3 residues: CASSLFGGQGANVLTF. The DNA for the CDR3 is TGTGCCAGCAGCCTCTTTGGGGGGCAAGGGGCCAACGTCCTGACTTTC.